This T cell receptor (beta chain) was identified in a study of T cell responses to AZD1222 COVID-19 vaccine. Details on this clone: Its antigen remains unidentified.

Some clones are missing from TCRdb's copy, which holds only in-frame ones; the method was immunoSEQ multiplex PCR. The sample lists about 180,000 clones; roughly 93% were seen once. Points from the study as a whole: Epitopes outside B.1.351 and B.1.1.7 mutated regions reportedly drew nearly half of spike TCRs. The repertoires were collected only after the peak T cell response. The donor cohort was predominantly white British with a female majority, and clonal diversity may have been underestimated. Spike-wide coverage was observed for vaccine-associated CD4 TCRs, with dominant responses at 160-218 and 743-854.

This CDR3 has 14 residues. V lost 4 bases, J lost 5 bases, and 11 bases lay in between. Per germline, CDR1 MGHRA and CDR2 YSYEKL. The source material was peripheral blood, sampled 28 days after the second dose of the MenACWY control vaccine. The receptor was isolated from an adult who received the MenACWY meningococcal vaccine as a control. The chain is built from TRBV4-1 and TRBJ1-4; TRBD1 might be the D (5 bases). In nucleotides, the CDR3 is TGCGCCAGCAGCCTCGGGACGGCGAATGAAAAACTGTTTTTT. It translates to CASSLGTANEKLFF.